Many counts were recorded for the clone carrying this TCR beta chain. Germline lookup yields CDR1 SQVTM and CDR2 ANQGSEA. This CDR3 region has 17 residues. Trimming pared 4 bases from V and 7 bases from J, leaving 27 bases between. Unique molecular identifiers featured in how the TCRbeta library was prepared. In TCRdb, the PCR reads were re-called with MiXCR into one record per CDR3 protein. The sample consists of about 240,000 distinct CDR3 sequences, 12% of them appearing once. The record originates from a study of T-cell reconstitution after alpha-beta-depleted transplantation in children. The sequences come from PBMCs from the stem cell graft donor, collected from the stem cell graft. The receptor was isolated from a human donor who donated a stem cell graft to a child with acute lymphoblastic leukemia. The chain has TRBV29-1 and TRBJ2-3; D is possibly TRBD2 (7 bases). This chain's CDR3 is CSVVNPGGQIAANTQYF. The CDR3 DNA reads TGCAGCGTTGTAAACCCGGGGGGACAAATCGCAGCAAATACGCAGTATTTT.